This T cell receptor (beta chain) was documented in a study of T cell repertoires in cytomegalovirus infection. Study-wide findings and caveats: Summed frequency of shared TCR beta families picked out CMV carriers who also had the relevant HLA.

This clonotype was seen repeatedly, ten times or more. As yet, its antigen is unknown. TCRdb redid the calling of the reads with MiXCR, one entry per CDR3 protein. Here the sample spans some 220,000 distinct CDR3 sequences, about 40% being singletons. Germline assignment: CDR1 SGHTA and CDR2 FQGNSA. The ends were cut back, 2 bases at V and 0 bases at J, with 20 bases in the middle. This CDR3 contains 18 residues. V and J are TRBV7-2 and TRBJ2-7; no definite D call. Specimen: CD8+ T cells from cultured PBMCs, collected from culture after CMV antigen stimulation. This TCR was sampled from a human donor in good health (CMV status not recorded). Some clones in this sample may be carry-over from other donors' samples. In DNA, the CDR3 is TGTGCCAGCAGCTTATCGCCCGCCACCCGTTCCAGCTCCTACGAGCAGTACTTC. This gives the protein CASSLSPATRSSSYEQYF.